These 3 T cell receptor beta chains share one sample of origin, sequenced in a study of cytomegalovirus exposure and HLA in healthy donors. The primer mix had 60 Vbeta and 13 Jbeta primers. The repertoire was sequenced with immunoSEQ multiplex PCR; TCRdb's copy has only in-frame clones and lacks some. The sample yields about 140,000 clones, around three quarters seen once. The specimen sequenced was PBMCs. These TCRs come from a woman aged 40-49 years in good health and CMV-seropositive.

This clone was observed once. J is TRBJ1-5 and V is TRBV6-5, with TRBD1 identical over 7 bases. This CDR3 region has 15 residues. Germline lookup yields CDR1 MNHEY and CDR2 SVGAGI. Trimming at V came to 6 bases and at J to 2 bases, leaving 7 bases not matched to a gene. This CDR3 reads CASRSTGEGNQPQHF. For the CDR3, the DNA is TGTGCCAGCAGAAGCACAGGGGAGGGCAATCAGCCCCAGCATTTT.

V usage is TRBV2 and J usage is TRBJ2-5; TRBD1 matches at 9 bases. This CDR3 has 15 amino acids. In germline, CDR1 is SNHLY, CDR2 FYNNEI. V was pared by 6 bases and J by 4 bases, with 9 bases of the junction left unmatched. The CDR3 loop is CASSGETGGIETQYF. CDR3 nucleotides: TGTGCCAGCAGCGGAGAGACAGGGGGGATAGAGACCCAGTACTTC.

The rearrangement links TRBV7-2 to TRBJ2-1, with D unresolved. The germline gives CDR1 SGHTA, CDR2 FQGNSA. The CDR3 is 16 residues long. With 5 bases removed from V and 3 bases from J, the gap between germline ends came to 17 bases. CDR3 coding DNA: TGTGCCAGCAGCCCGAGGCTTCCACGGGTCTACAATGAGCAGTTCTTC. Translation: CASSPRLPRVYNEQFF.